The 23 T cell receptor beta chains presented below share a single source sample, sequenced in a study of OX40 agonist ivuxolimab in advanced cancers. Some clones are missing from TCRdb's copy, which holds only in-frame ones; the method was immunoSEQ multiplex PCR. The table lists tens of thousands of clones, about 81% of them singletons. The material sequenced was CD4+ or CD8+ T cells sorted from blood, taken in a trial of the OX40 agonist ivuxolimab. Receptors originate from an adult with an advanced solid tumor such as melanoma, head and neck, liver or kidney cancer.

A few counts support this clone. Since no conserved phenylalanine or tryptophan closes the CDR3, a read error is the likely cause. The DNA is omitted, as the CDR3 cannot be located on it reliably, and the CDR3 follows TCRdb's listing. The chain has TRBV27 and TRBJ2-7; the listed D gene, TRBD1, was not tested against the DNA. Per the germline V gene, CDR1 is MNHEY and CDR2 is SMNVEV (reference sequence). Including both end residues, the CDR3 is 9 amino acids long. This chain's CDR3 is CASSRDRVL.

The V and J genes are TRBV6-5 and TRBJ1-6; no clear D gene. Trimming stripped 6 bases from V and 5 bases from J, with 11 bases between. The CDR3 is 14 residues long. Germline loops: CDR1 MNHEY, CDR2 SVGAGI. The DNA for the CDR3 is TGTGCCAGCAGCAACGGTCAGAATAATTCACCCCTCCACTTT. Translation: CASSNGQNNSPLHF.

The CDR3 DNA sequence: TGTGCCAGCAGCTTGGAACAGGGGGCCGGGGAGCTGTTTTTT. Its protein product is CASSLEQGAGELFF. V and J are TRBV5-5 and TRBJ2-2, with TRBD1 matching 8 bases. The junction had 1 base not matched to a gene; V was cut back by 0 bases and J by 6 bases. The CDR3 sequence is 14 residues long. Per the germline V gene, CDR1 is SGHKS and CDR2 is YYEKEE (reference sequence).

This chain joins TRBV19 and TRBJ2-1; 16 bases map to TRBD2. CDR3 length: 19 amino acids. CDR1 and CDR2 (germline): LNHDA, SQIVND (reference sequence). The junction had 6 bases not matched to a gene; V was cut back by 0 bases and J by 4 bases. CDR3 sequence reads: CASSIEGTSGGAKYNEQFF. DNA for the CDR3: TGTGCCAGTAGTATAGAGGGGACTAGCGGGGGGGCGAAATACAATGAGCAGTTCTTC.

This chain connects TRBV11-2 to TRBJ2-7; D is perhaps TRBD2 (5 bases). The V gene lost 3 bases and the J gene lost 7 bases, with 16 bases spanning the gap. The CDR3 is 14 residues long. From germline, CDR1 is SGHAT and CDR2 FQNNGV. CDR3 in amino acids: CASSLNSIPGEQYF. In DNA, the CDR3 is TGTGCCAGCAGCTTGAATTCTATTCCGGGGGAGCAGTACTTC.

The genes are TRBV5-1 and TRBJ2-1; D remains ambiguous. In germline, CDR1 is SGHRS, CDR2 YFSETQ. V gave up 3 bases and J gave up 0 bases, with 19 bases separating them. The CDR3 is 18 amino acids. Here the CDR3 reads CASSSTPMGQSSYNEQFF. In DNA, the CDR3 is TGCGCCAGCAGCTCGACGCCCATGGGCCAAAGCTCCTACAATGAGCAGTTCTTC.

The rearrangement links TRBV5-8 to TRBJ2-3, with 12 bases aligning to TRBD2. Trimming cost V 5 bases and J 3 bases; bases outside gene matches: 4. Germline V lookup: CDR1 SGHTS, CDR2 YDEGEE. This CDR3 is built from 15 residues. The CDR3: CASRLAGGPTDTQYF. Here the CDR3 DNA reads TGTGCCAGCAGGCTAGCGGGGGGGCCGACAGATACGCAGTATTTT. The variable domain in full, with the rest retrieved from reference TRBV5-8 and TRBJ2-3, is EAGVTQSPTHLIKTRGQQATLRCSPISGHTSVYWYQQALGLGLQFLLWYDEGEERNRGNFPPRFSGRQFPNYSSELNVNALELEDSALYLCASRLAGGPTDTQYFGPGTRLTVL.

The chain has TRBV2 and TRBJ2-4, with a tentative D call TRBD1 (5 bases). Germline V gives CDR1 SNHLY, CDR2 FYNNEI. CDR3 size: 14 residues. Trimming removed 4 bases at V and 6 bases at J, with 13 bases between. CDR3 region: CASSAQGRGNIQYF. DNA of the CDR3: TGTGCCAGCAGTGCCCAGGGCAGAGGAAACATTCAGTACTTC.

The V call is TRBV11-3, the J call TRBJ2-1; D is unclear. Germline CDR1 reads SGHNT; CDR2 reads YENEEA. Trimming removed 2 bases from V and 14 bases from J, with 16 bases in between. This CDR3 is built from 13 residues. The CDR3 loop reads CASSLRAGYTEFF. The CDR3 nucleotides read TGTGCCAGCAGCTTACGGGCCGGCTACACGGAGTTCTTC.

Only a few counts were recorded for this clone. The V gene is TRBV4-2, the J gene TRBJ1-6; 7 bases are a match to TRBD1. J was trimmed by 7 bases and V by 1 base; bases with no gene match: 1. This CDR3 has 14 residues. Germline loops: CDR1 LGHNA, CDR2 YNFKEQ. The CDR3, as DNA: TGTGCCAGCAGCCAAGTCAGGGGGAATTCACCCCTCCACTTT. This gives the protein CASSQVRGNSPLHF.

The chain is built from TRBV29-1 and TRBJ1-1; TRBD1 aligns across 7 bases. Trimming took 3 bases from V and 3 from J; bases not matched to a gene: 7. The germline CDR1 and CDR2 sequences are SQVTM and ANQGSEA. The CDR3 length is 14 residues. For the CDR3, the DNA is TGCAGCGTTGAGGACCAGGGGGGTTACACTGAAGCTTTCTTT. Translation: CSVEDQGGYTEAFF.

The chain couples TRBV7-3 to TRBJ2-1; D gene ambiguous. Between the trimmed V and J ends, which lost 5 bases and 7 bases, there was a span of 15 bases. The length of the CDR3 is 14 residues. The germline V gene encodes CDR1 SGHTA and CDR2 FQGTGA. The CDR3 region is CASSINLGRNEQFF. The CDR3 bases are TGTGCCAGCAGCATAAACTTGGGCAGGAATGAGCAGTTCTTC. The full variable domain, with the rest looked up from reference TRBV7-3 and TRBJ2-1, is GAGVSQTPSNKVTEKGKYVELRCDPISGHTALYWYRQSLGQGPEFLIYFQGTGAADDSGLPNDRFFAVRPEGSVSTLKIQRTERGDSAVYLCASSINLGRNEQFFGPGTRLTVL.

J is TRBJ1-2 and V is TRBV13, with D possibly being TRBD1 (5 bases). Germline assignment: CDR1 PRHDT and CDR2 FYEKMQ (reference sequence). V was pared by 2 bases and J by 6 bases, with 16 bases between. This CDR3 is 15 amino acids long. DNA for the CDR3: TGTGCCAGCAGCTTAAATGGGGGGGTGTCTGATGGCTACACCTTC. Translated: CASSLNGGVSDGYTF.

The V and J genes are TRBV6-5 and TRBJ1-1; D might be TRBD1 (5 bases). CDR1 and CDR2 (germline): MNHEY, SVGAGI. V was clipped by 6 bases and J by 1 base, with 12 bases between them. The CDR3 totals 14 residues. The CDR3 is CASRPRERNTEAFF. In DNA, the CDR3 is TGTGCCAGCAGACCCAGGGAAAGGAACACTGAAGCTTTCTTT.

V gene TRBV18 combines with J gene TRBJ1-1; 8 bases are shared with TRBD1. CDR3 length: 11 residues. The V gene's germline CDR1 is KGHSH and CDR2 LQKENI. The junction had 2 bases not matched to a gene; V was cut back by 6 bases and J by 8 bases. CDR3 sequence (DNA): TGTGCCAGCTCGGACAGGGACGAAGCTTTCTTT. Its protein is CASSDRDEAFF. Using reference TRBV18 and TRBJ1-1 for the parts outside the CDR3, the full variable domain is NAGVMQNPRHLVRRRGQEARLRCSPMKGHSHVYWYRQLPEEGLKFMVYLQKENIIDESGMPKERFSAEFPKEGPSILRIQQVVRGDSAAYFCASSDRDEAFFGQGTRLTVV.

This clone has just a few counts. The chain links TRBV18 to TRBJ2-1, with unresolved D. The CDR3 length is 13 residues. Per the germline V gene, CDR1 is KGHSH and CDR2 is LQKENI. V was shortened by 6 bases and J by 6 bases, with 12 bases between the two germline ends. Here the CDR3 reads CASSPDGLNEQFF. Here the CDR3 DNA reads TGTGCCAGCTCCCCGGATGGGCTCAATGAGCAGTTCTTC.

The V gene is TRBV7-9, the J gene TRBJ1-1, with TRBD1 identical over 8 bases. The junction had 12 bases not matched to a gene; V was cut back by 2 bases and J by 10 bases. Germline V gene sequence: CDR1 SEHNR, CDR2 FQNEAQ (reference sequence). This CDR3 comprises 15 residues. The CDR3 sequence is CASSLLQGAAQGAFF. The CDR3 nucleotides are TGTGCCAGCAGCTTACTTCAGGGGGCGGCCCAAGGAGCTTTCTTT.

The V and J genes are TRBV4-2 and TRBJ2-3; 11 bases agree with TRBD2. The length of the CDR3 is 16 residues. Germline V gene lookup returns CDR1 LGHNA and CDR2 YNFKEQ. J was trimmed by 1 base and V by 5 bases; bases with no gene match: 5. In nucleotides, the CDR3 is TGTGCCAGCAGCTATGGGACTAGCGGAGGCACAGATACGCAGTATTTT. Its translation is CASSYGTSGGTDTQYF.

The chain carries TRBV9 and TRBJ2-5; no reliable D call. The germline gives CDR1 SGDLS, CDR2 YYNGEE. V shed 0 bases and J shed 1 base, with 10 bases lying between them. The CDR3 is made up of 15 amino acids. The CDR3 nucleotides are TGTGCCAGCAGCGTAGTTTCTGGTTCCCAAGAGACCCAGTACTTC. Residues: CASSVVSGSQETQYF. Complete variable domain (other parts from reference TRBV9 and TRBJ2-5): DSGVTQTPKHLITATGQRVTLRCSPRSGDLSVYWYQQSLDQGLQFLIQYYNGEERAKGNILERFSAQQFPDLHSELNLSSLELGDSALYFCASSVVSGSQETQYFGPGTRLLVL.

In DNA form, the CDR3 reads TGTGCCAGCAGCCTGACAGGGGACTATGGCTACACCTTC. The encoded protein is CASSLTGDYGYTF. V and J are TRBV6-5 and TRBJ1-2; 8 bases align to TRBD1. The CDR3 extends over 13 amino acids. The V gene end was trimmed by 6 bases and the J gene end by 3 bases; junction bases not matched to a gene: 3. Germline-derived CDR1 and CDR2 are MNHEY and SVGAGI.

The count of this clone is one. The chain has TRBV19 and TRBJ2-7, with 7 bases that match TRBD1. V gave up 3 bases and J gave up 1 base; unmatched junction bases: 6. Germline loops: CDR1 LNHDA, CDR2 SQIVND (reference sequence). The length of the CDR3 is 15 residues. The chain's CDR3 is CASSMTGSTSYEQYF. The CDR3 coding sequence is TGTGCCAGTAGTATGACAGGGTCCACATCCTACGAGCAGTACTTC.

V usage is TRBV5-5 and J usage is TRBJ1-2; maybe TRBD1 (5 bases). The V gene lost 2 bases and the J gene lost 8 bases, with 13 bases spanning the gap. The CDR3 is 13 residues long. Germline V lookup: CDR1 SGHKS, CDR2 YYEKEE (reference sequence). This CDR3 reads CASSFPGLEGYTF. CDR3 nucleotides: TGTGCCAGCAGCTTCCCAGGGCTGGAAGGCTACACCTTC. The full variable domain, its missing parts supplied by reference TRBV5-5 and TRBJ1-2, is DAGVTQSPTHLIKTRGQQVTLRCSPISGHKSVSWYQQVLGQGPQFIFQYYEKEERGRGNFPDRFSARQFPNYSSELNVNALLLGDSALYLCASSFPGLEGYTFGSGTRLTVV.

The chain is built from TRBV4-1 and TRBJ2-1, with a tentative D call TRBD1 (6 bases). The V end lost 4 bases, the J end lost 5 bases, and 15 bases lay between the germline ends. This CDR3 comprises 15 residues. The germline V gene encodes CDR1 MGHRA and CDR2 YSYEKL. The CDR3 bases are TGCGCCAGCAGCCTTAGGGGGACATCCGACAATGAGCAGTTCTTC. Translated, it gives CASSLRGTSDNEQFF.